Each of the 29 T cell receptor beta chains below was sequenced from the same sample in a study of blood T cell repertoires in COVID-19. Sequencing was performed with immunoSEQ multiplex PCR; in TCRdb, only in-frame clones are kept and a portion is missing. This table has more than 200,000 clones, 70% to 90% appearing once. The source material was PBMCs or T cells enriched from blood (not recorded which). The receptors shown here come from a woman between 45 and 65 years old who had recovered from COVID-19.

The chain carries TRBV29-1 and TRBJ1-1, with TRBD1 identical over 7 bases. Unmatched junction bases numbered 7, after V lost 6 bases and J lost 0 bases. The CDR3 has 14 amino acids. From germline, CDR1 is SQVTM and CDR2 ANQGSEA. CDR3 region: CSVGTAPLNTEAFF. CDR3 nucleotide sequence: TGCAGCGTAGGGACAGCTCCCCTGAACACTGAAGCTTTCTTT.

The DNA for the CDR3 is TGTGCCAGCAGTTTTGAATCTCAGACCTACGAGCAGTACTTC. Translating gives CASSFESQTYEQYF. The rearrangement uses TRBV28 and TRBJ2-7; D is uncertain. There are 14 residues in the CDR3. The ends were cut back, 3 bases at V and 2 bases at J, with 11 bases in the middle. Looked up from germline, CDR1 is MDHEN and CDR2 is SYDVKM.

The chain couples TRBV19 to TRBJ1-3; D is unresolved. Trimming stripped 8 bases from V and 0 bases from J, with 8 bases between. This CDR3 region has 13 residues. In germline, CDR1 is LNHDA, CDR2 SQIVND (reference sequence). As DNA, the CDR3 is TGTGCCAGTCGACAATTCTCTGGAAACACCATATATTTT. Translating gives CASRQFSGNTIYF.

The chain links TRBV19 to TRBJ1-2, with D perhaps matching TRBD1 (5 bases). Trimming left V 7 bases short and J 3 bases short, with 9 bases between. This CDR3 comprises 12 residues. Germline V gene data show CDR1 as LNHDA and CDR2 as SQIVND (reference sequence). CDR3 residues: CASTGTDYGYTF. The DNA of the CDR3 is TGTGCCAGTACGGGGACTGACTATGGCTACACCTTC. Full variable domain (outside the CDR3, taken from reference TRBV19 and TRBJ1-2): DGGITQSPKYLFRKEGQNVTLSCEQNLNHDAMYWYRQDPGQGLRLIYYSQIVNDFQKGDIAEGYSVSREKKESFPLTVTSAQKNPTAFYLCASTGTDYGYTFGSGTRLTVV.

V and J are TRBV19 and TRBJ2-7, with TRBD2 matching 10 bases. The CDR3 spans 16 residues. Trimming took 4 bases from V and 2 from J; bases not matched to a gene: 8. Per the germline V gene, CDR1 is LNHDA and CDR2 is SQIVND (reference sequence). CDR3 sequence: CASSSRHTSGTYEQYF. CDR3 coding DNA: TGTGCCAGTAGTAGTCGGCACACTAGCGGGACCTACGAGCAGTACTTC.

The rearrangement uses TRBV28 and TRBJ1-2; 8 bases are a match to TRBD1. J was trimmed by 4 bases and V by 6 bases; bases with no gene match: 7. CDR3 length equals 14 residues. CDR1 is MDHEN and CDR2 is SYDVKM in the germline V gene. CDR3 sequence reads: CASSPTDRAYGYTF. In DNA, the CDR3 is TGTGCCAGCAGCCCCACGGACAGGGCCTATGGCTACACCTTC.

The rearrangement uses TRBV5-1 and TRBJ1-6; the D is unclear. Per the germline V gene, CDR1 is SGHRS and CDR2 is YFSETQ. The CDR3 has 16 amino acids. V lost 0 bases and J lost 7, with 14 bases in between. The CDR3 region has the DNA TGCGCCAGCAGCTTGGACCCCGGAGGGATCAATTCACCCCTCCACTTT. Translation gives CASSLDPGGINSPLHF.

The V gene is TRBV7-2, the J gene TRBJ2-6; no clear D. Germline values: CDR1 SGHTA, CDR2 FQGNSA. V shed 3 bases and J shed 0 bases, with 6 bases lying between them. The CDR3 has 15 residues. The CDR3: CASSFRSSGANVLTF. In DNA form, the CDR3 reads TGTGCCAGCAGCTTCCGGTCCTCTGGGGCCAACGTCCTGACTTTC.

CDR3 loop: CAWSVAESSYNEQFF. CDR3 in DNA: TGTGCCTGGAGCGTAGCGGAAAGCTCCTACAATGAGCAGTTCTTC. The chain couples TRBV30 to TRBJ2-1, with D maybe TRBD2 (6 bases). V was shortened by 3 bases and J by 0 bases, with 12 bases between the two germline ends. CDR1 and CDR2 from the germline V gene are GTSNPN and SVGIG (reference sequence). The CDR3 totals 15 residues.

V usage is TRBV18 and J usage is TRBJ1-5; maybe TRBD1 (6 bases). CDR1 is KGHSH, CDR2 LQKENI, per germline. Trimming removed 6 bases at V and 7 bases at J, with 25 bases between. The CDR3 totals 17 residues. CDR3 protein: CASSQGQLGVLSQPQHF. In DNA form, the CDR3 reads TGTGCCAGCTCCCAGGGACAACTGGGTGTTTTATCGCAGCCCCAGCATTTT.

In DNA form, the CDR3 reads TGTGCCAGCAGCCGAGACTTATCCTCTGGAAACACCATATATTTT. Amino acid sequence: CASSRDLSSGNTIYF. This sequence joins TRBV3-1 (or the pseudogene TRBV3-2) and TRBJ1-3; D is ambiguous. V lost 4 bases to trimming and J lost 0 bases, with 10 bases between them. The CDR3 sequence is 15 residues long. Looked up from germline, CDR1 is LGHDT and CDR2 is YNNKEL (reference sequence).

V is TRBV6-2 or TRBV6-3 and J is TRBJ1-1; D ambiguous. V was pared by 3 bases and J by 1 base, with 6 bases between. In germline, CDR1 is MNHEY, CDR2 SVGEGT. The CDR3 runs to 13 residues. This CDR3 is CASSYMRNTEAFF. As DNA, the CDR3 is TGTGCCAGCAGTTATATGAGGAACACTGAAGCTTTCTTT.

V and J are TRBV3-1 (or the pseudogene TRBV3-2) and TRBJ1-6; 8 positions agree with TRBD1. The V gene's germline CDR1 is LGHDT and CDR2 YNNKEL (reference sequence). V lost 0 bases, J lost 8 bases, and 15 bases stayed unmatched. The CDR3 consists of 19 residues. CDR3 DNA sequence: TGTGCCAGCAGCCAAGATACCGGGGGCAGGGGGCGAGTGGATTCACCCCTCCACTTT. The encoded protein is CASSQDTGGRGRVDSPLHF.

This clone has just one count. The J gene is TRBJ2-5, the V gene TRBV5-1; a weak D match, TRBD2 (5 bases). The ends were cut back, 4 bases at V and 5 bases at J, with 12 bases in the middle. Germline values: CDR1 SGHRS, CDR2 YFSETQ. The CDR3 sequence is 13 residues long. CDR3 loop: CASSQARAETQYF. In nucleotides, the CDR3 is TGCGCCAGCAGCCAGGCGAGGGCGGAGACCCAGTACTTC.

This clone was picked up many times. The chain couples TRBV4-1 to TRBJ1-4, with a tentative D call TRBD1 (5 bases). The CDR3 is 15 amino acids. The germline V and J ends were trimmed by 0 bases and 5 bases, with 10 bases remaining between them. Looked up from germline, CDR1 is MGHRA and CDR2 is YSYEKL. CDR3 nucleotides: TGCGCCAGCAGCCAAGAGGACACCATGAATGAAAAACTGTTTTTT. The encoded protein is CASSQEDTMNEKLFF.

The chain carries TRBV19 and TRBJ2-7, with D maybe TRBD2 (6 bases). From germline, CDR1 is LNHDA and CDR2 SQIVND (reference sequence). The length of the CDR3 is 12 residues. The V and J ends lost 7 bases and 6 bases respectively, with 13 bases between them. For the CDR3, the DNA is TGTGCCAGTAACTGGCGGGGAGGCGAGCAGTACTTC. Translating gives CASNWRGGEQYF.

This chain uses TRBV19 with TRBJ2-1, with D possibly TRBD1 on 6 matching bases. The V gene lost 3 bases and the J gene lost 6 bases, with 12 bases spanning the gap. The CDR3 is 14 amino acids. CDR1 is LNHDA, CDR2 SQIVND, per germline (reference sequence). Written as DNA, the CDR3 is TGTGCCAGTAGTATCGGCAGGGGTTCCAATGAGCAGTTCTTC. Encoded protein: CASSIGRGSNEQFF.

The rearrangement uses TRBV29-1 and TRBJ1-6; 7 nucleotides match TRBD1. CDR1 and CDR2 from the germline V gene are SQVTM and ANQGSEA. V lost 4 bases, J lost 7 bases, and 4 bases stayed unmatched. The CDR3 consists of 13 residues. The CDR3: CSVGQGANSPLHF. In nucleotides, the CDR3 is TGCAGCGTTGGACAGGGAGCAAATTCACCCCTCCACTTT.

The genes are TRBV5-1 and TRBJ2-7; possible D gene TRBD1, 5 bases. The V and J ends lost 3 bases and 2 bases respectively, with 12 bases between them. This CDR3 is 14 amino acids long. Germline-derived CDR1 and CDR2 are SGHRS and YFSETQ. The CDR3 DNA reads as TGCGCCAGCAGCTCAGGGTCTGTCACCTACGAGCAGTACTTC. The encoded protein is CASSSGSVTYEQYF.

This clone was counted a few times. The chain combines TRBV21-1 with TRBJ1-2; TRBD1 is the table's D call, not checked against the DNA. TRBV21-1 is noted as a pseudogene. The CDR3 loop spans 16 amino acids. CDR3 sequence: CASSKARTGVSYGYTF. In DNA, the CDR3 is TGTGCCAGCAGCAAAGCGCGGACAGGGGTAAGCTATGGCTACACCTTC.

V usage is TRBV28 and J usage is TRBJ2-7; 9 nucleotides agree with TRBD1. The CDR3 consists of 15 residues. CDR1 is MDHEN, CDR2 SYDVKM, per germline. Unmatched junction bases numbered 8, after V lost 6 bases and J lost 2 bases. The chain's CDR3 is CASRGDRDRPYEQYF. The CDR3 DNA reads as TGTGCCAGCAGGGGGGACAGGGACCGACCCTACGAGCAGTACTTC. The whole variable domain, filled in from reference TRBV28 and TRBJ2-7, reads DVKVTQSSRYLVKRTGEKVFLECVQDMDHENMFWYRQDPGLGLRLIYFSYDVKMKEKGDIPEGYSVSREKKERFSLILESASTNQTSMYLCASRGDRDRPYEQYFGPGTRLTVT.

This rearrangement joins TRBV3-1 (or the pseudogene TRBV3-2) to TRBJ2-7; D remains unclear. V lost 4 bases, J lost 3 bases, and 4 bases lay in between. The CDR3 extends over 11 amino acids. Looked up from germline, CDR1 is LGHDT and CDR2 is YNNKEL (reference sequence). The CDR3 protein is CASSPGYEQYF. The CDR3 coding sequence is TGTGCCAGCAGCCCGGGCTACGAGCAGTACTTC.

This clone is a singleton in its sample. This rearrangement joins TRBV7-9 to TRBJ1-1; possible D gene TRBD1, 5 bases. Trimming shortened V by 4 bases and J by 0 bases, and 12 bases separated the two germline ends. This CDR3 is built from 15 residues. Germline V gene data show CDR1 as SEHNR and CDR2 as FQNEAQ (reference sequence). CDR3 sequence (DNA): TGTGCCAGCAGCTCTCTCGCAGGGTTGAACACTGAAGCTTTCTTT. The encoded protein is CASSSLAGLNTEAFF.

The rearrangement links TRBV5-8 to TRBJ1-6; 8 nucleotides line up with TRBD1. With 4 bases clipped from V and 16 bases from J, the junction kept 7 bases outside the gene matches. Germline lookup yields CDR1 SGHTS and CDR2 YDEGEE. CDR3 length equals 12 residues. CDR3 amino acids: CASSRDRTPLHF. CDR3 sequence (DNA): TGTGCCAGCAGCCGGGACAGGACCCCTCTCCACTTT.

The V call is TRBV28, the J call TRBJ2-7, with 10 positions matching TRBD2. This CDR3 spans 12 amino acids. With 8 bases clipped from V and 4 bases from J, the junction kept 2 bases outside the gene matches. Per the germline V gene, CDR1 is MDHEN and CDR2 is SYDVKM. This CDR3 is CASGTSDYEQYF. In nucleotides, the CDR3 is TGTGCCAGCGGGACTAGCGATTACGAGCAGTACTTC.

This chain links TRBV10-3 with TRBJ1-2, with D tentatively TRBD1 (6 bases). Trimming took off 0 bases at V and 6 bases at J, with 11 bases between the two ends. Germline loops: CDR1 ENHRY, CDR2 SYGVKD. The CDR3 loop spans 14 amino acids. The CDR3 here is CAISESQGRDGYTF. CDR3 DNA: TGTGCCATCAGTGAGTCGCAGGGGAGGGATGGCTACACCTTC.

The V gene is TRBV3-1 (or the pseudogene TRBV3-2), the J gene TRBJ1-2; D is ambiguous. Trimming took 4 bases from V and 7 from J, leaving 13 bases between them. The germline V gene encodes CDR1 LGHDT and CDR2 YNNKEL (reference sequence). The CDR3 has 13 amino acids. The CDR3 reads CASSLGSLGGYTF. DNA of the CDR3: TGTGCCAGCAGCCTCGGGAGCCTAGGTGGCTACACCTTC.

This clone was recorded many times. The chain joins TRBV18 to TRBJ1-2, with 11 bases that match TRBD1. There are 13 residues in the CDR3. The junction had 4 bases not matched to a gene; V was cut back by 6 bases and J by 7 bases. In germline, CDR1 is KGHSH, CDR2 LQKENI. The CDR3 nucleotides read TGTGCCAGCTCGTGGACAGGGGGCGGTGGCTACACCTTC. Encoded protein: CASSWTGGGGYTF.

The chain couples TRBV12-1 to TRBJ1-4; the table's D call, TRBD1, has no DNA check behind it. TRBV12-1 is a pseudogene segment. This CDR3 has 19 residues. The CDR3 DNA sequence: TGTGCCAGCAGCTTTGCCGGGACAGACGAAACTACAACTAATGAAAAACTGTTTTTT. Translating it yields CASSFAGTDETTTNEKLFF.